These 18 T cell receptor beta chains were sequenced from one sample in a study of beta chain features in type 1 diabetes (dated by TCRdb to the late 2010s). Libraries were constructed by the immunoSEQ multiplex PCR assay. The entire isolated RNA was reverse transcribed using the High Capacity cDNA Reverse Transcription Kit, and thus expressed TCRB transcripts were sequenced. This immuneACCESS table, as held by TCRdb, lists in-frame sequences with V and J called but not all clones. Of the missing ones, under half trace to an unresolved V gene in checked studies; the others have no known cause. Present in this sample are some 44,000 clones, roughly 49% of which were seen just once. Of the sample, roughly 2.1% is held by the ten largest clones. The sequenced material came from Tregs from blood. The meaning of the sample's cell subset or site label: regulatory CD4+ T cells. These receptors were obtained from a woman aged 18-29 years in good health.

V usage is TRBV7-2 and J usage is TRBJ1-2; 8 bases are a match to TRBD1. V was pared by 6 bases and J by 7 bases, with 10 bases of the junction left unmatched. There are 14 residues in the CDR3. Germline CDR1 reads SGHTA; CDR2 reads FQGNSA. The CDR3 sequence: CASSVPRGQAGYTF. The CDR3 nucleotides are TGTGCCAGCAGTGTACCCAGGGGGCAGGCTGGCTACACCTTC.

J is TRBJ1-2 and V is TRBV7-9, with 8 bases matching TRBD1. The germline V gene has CDR1 SEHNR and CDR2 FQNEAQ (reference sequence). The CDR3 covers 16 residues. V gave up 0 bases and J gave up 1 base; unmatched junction bases: 4. The CDR3 loop is CASSLASGGVNYGYTF. The CDR3 DNA is TGTGCCAGCAGCTTAGCGTCAGGGGGCGTTAACTATGGCTACACCTTC.

This chain uses TRBV29-1 with TRBJ2-4, with TRBD2 as a possible D gene (5 bases). V gave up 5 bases and J gave up 0 bases, with 11 bases separating them. Germline loops: CDR1 SQVTM, CDR2 ANQGSEA. This CDR3 contains 14 residues. CDR3 amino acids: CSVQPGVAKNIQYF. The CDR3 nucleotides are TGCAGCGTTCAACCCGGGGTAGCCAAAAACATTCAGTACTTC.

J is TRBJ2-1 and V is TRBV2, with 9 bases aligning to TRBD2. The CDR3 is 14 amino acids. Germline-derived CDR1 and CDR2 are SNHLY and FYNNEI. V trimming: 3 bases; J trimming: 6 bases; junction bases outside the gene matches: 3. The CDR3 DNA reads as TGTGCCAGCAGTGAGTTAGCGGGAGCCAATGAGCAGTTCTTC. It translates to CASSELAGANEQFF.

A few counts support this clone. The J gene is TRBJ2-3, the V gene TRBV10-3; 9 positions agree with TRBD2. The germline gives CDR1 ENHRY, CDR2 SYGVKD. V lost 4 bases and J lost 4; bases outside the gene matches: 6. The CDR3 runs to 15 residues. CDR3 protein: CAISVALAGSDTQYF. CDR3 coding DNA: TGTGCCATCAGTGTCGCCCTAGCGGGATCAGATACGCAGTATTTT.

This chain uses TRBV7-6 with TRBJ1-2, with D possibly being TRBD1 (6 bases). V shed 5 bases and J shed 6 bases, with 28 bases lying between them. Germline assignment: CDR1 SGHVS and CDR2 FNYEAQ. CDR3 size: 18 residues. The CDR3 loop reads CASSPQAGGYRVSNGYTF. The CDR3 DNA is TGTGCCAGCAGCCCCCAGGCCGGTGGTTACAGGGTATCGAATGGCTACACCTTC. The variable domain in full, with the rest retrieved from reference TRBV7-6 and TRBJ1-2, is GAGVSQSPRYKVTKRGQDVALRCDPISGHVSLYWYRQALGQGPEFLTYFNYEAQQDKSGLPNDRFSAERPEGSISTLTIQRTEQRDSAMYRCASSPQAGGYRVSNGYTFGSGTRLTVV.

The chain has TRBV10-3 and TRBJ2-2, with 9 bases aligning to TRBD1. Germline trimming cut 3 bases from V and 1 base from J; bases unmatched to any gene: 15. CDR1 ENHRY and CDR2 SYGVKD come from the germline V gene. This CDR3 region has 20 residues. The CDR3 DNA is TGTGCCATCAGTGAACACAGGGACAGGGAATACCCTCTGAACACCGGGGAGCTGTTTTTT. This gives the protein CAISEHRDREYPLNTGELFF.

The chain recombines TRBV30 with TRBJ2-7; 7 nucleotides agree with TRBD1. V lost 1 base, J lost 2 bases, and 5 bases stayed unmatched. The CDR3 runs 14 residues. In germline, CDR1 is GTSNPN, CDR2 SVGIG (reference sequence). The CDR3: CAWSERGPTYEQYF. CDR3 coding DNA: TGTGCCTGGAGTGAGAGGGGGCCTACCTACGAGCAGTACTTC.

The gene calls are TRBV19 and TRBJ1-5; tentatively, D is TRBD1 (6 bases). V was cut by 2 bases and J by 4 bases, with 12 bases left in between. From germline, CDR1 is LNHDA and CDR2 SQIVND (reference sequence). The CDR3 loop spans 15 amino acids. The CDR3 DNA reads TGTGCCAGTAGTATACAGCAGGGGCCTAATCAGCCCCAGCATTTT. Amino acids: CASSIQQGPNQPQHF.

The V and J genes are TRBV15 and TRBJ1-2; 10 bases align to TRBD1. This CDR3 comprises 16 residues. Per the germline V gene, CDR1 is LNHNV and CDR2 is YYDKDF (reference sequence). V was pared by 2 bases and J by 7 bases, with 10 bases of the junction left unmatched. CDR3 protein: CATSRLSTGGLSGYTF. The CDR3 DNA reads TGTGCCACCAGCAGACTCTCGACAGGGGGCTTGAGTGGCTACACCTTC.

The chain is built from TRBV15 and TRBJ1-1, with D possibly TRBD1 on 5 matching bases. Trimming stripped 1 base from V and 5 bases from J, with 11 bases between. The CDR3 spans 14 residues. Germline loops: CDR1 LNHNV, CDR2 YYDKDF (reference sequence). The CDR3 DNA follows: TGTGCCACCAGCAGAGGCCCCGGGGGGACTGAAGCTTTCTTT. Translated, it gives CATSRGPGGTEAFF.

The rearrangement joins TRBV6-5 to TRBJ1-6, with 7 positions matching TRBD1. The CDR3 contains 15 residues. Germline CDR1 and CDR2: MNHEY and SVGAGI. Germline trimming cut 4 bases from V and 7 bases from J; bases unmatched to any gene: 7. The CDR3 DNA follows: TGTGCCAGCAGTTTTCGCCGGGACAGCAATTCACCCCTCCACTTT. Protein sequence: CASSFRRDSNSPLHF.

This clone occurred once. The chain joins TRBV2 to TRBJ2-1, with TRBD2 identical over 12 bases. Germline CDR1 SNHLY, CDR2 FYNNEI. This CDR3 has 15 residues. V trimming: 8 bases; J trimming: 9 bases; junction bases outside the gene matches: 11. The CDR3 loop reads CASCLMTSGRGEQFF. DNA for the CDR3: TGTGCCAGCTGCCTAATGACTAGCGGGAGAGGTGAGCAGTTCTTC.

This rearrangement joins TRBV7-2 to TRBJ2-5; TRBD1 agrees at 10 bases. The germline V gene encodes CDR1 SGHTA and CDR2 FQGNSA. The CDR3 length is 14 residues. V lost 5 bases and J lost 3; bases outside the gene matches: 3. The CDR3 nucleotides are TGTGCCAGCAGCGCGGACAGGGGGGAAGAGACCCAGTACTTC. It encodes CASSADRGEETQYF.

The CDR3 nucleotides are TGTGCCAGCAGCGCCCACGGTGAGCAGTTCTTC. Translated: CASSAHGEQFF. V usage is TRBV7-8 and J usage is TRBJ2-1; D not certain. CDR1 and CDR2 from the germline V gene are SGHVS and FQNEAQ. The CDR3 has 11 residues. V was clipped by 5 bases and J by 9 bases, with 8 bases between them.

This sequence joins TRBV5-6 and TRBJ2-1; TRBD2 matches at 10 bases. The CDR3 loop spans 17 amino acids. The J segment lost 6 bases and the V segment lost 0 bases, leaving 9 bases of the junction unmatched. Germline V gene data show CDR1 as SGHDT and CDR2 as YYEEEE. The CDR3 protein is CASSLDLLAGVFNEQFF. DNA of the CDR3: TGTGCCAGCAGCTTGGATTTGCTAGCGGGGGTATTCAATGAGCAGTTCTTC.

This clone was observed a handful of times. The rearrangement joins TRBV6-5 to TRBJ1-2, with TRBD1 matching over 8 bases. CDR3 size: 15 residues. Losses at the gene ends were 2 bases for V and 4 bases for J; bases not matched to a gene: 6. In germline, CDR1 is MNHEY, CDR2 SVGAGI. The CDR3 loop is CASSYQQGGGYGYTF. The CDR3 bases are TGTGCCAGCAGTTACCAACAGGGGGGTGGCTATGGCTACACCTTC.

This rearrangement joins TRBV11-3 to TRBJ2-1; unclear D gene. Trimming took off 1 base at V and 5 bases at J, with 9 bases between the two ends. The CDR3 covers 14 residues. CDR1 and CDR2 (germline): SGHNT, YENEEA. Written as DNA, the CDR3 is TGTGCCAGCAGCTTAGGTCTACAGAACAATGAGCAGTTCTTC. Translation gives CASSLGLQNNEQFF.